A selection of T cell receptor beta chains follows, all from one sample in a study of CD8 T cells in Susac syndrome. TCRdb called the immunoSEQ multiplex PCR reads again in MiXCR, with one record for every CDR3 protein. The profile shows 200,000 to 250,000 distinct CDR3 sequences, 80% to 95% of them singletons. Source material: CD8+ T cells from PBMCs. All receptors derive from a human donor with multiple sclerosis. CDR3s include the opening cysteine and the closing phenylalanine or tryptophan. Fields, in order: CDR3 DNA, CDR3 protein, J gene, D gene, V gene, clone size. D genes are given only for firm matches. Clone size, where shown, is once, few, many, or a class for clones that have expanded.

CDR3nt: TGTGCCAGCAGCTTAGGGGGTGAGCAGTTCTTC; CDR3aa: CASSLGGEQFF; j_gene: TRBJ2-1; d_gene: .; v_gene: TRBV7-3; abundance: many
CDR3nt: TGTGCCAGCAGTCCCCCCACGGGGGCTAACTATGGCTACACCTTC; CDR3aa: CASSPPTGANYGYTF; j_gene: TRBJ1-2; d_gene: .; v_gene: TRBV7-8; abundance: .
CDR3nt: TGTGCCAGCAGTGTCGAGGAGGATAATCAGCCCCAGCATTTT; CDR3aa: CASSVEEDNQPQHF; j_gene: TRBJ1-5; d_gene: .; v_gene: TRBV2; abundance: .
CDR3nt: TGTGCCAGCAGTTCCGTTGAAGAGACCCAGTACTTC; CDR3aa: CASSSVEETQYF; j_gene: TRBJ2-5; d_gene: .; v_gene: TRBV12-3/TRBV12-4; abundance: .
CDR3nt: TGTGCCAGCAGCGCGGGACCGACCTCCTACAATGAGCAGTTCTTC; CDR3aa: CASSAGPTSYNEQFF; j_gene: TRBJ2-1; d_gene: .; v_gene: TRBV9; abundance: once
CDR3nt: TGTGCCAGCAGCCCGCTTGCGGACACCGGCTGGTTCACTGAAGCTTTCTTT; CDR3aa: CASSPLADTGWFTEAFF; j_gene: TRBJ1-1; d_gene: .; v_gene: TRBV3-1; abundance: .
CDR3nt: TGTGCCAGCAGCTTATCGTCCTTGACCCTGGTAGGGGGGTCCTACAATGAGCAGTTCTTC; CDR3aa: CASSLSSLTLVGGSYNEQFF; j_gene: TRBJ2-1; d_gene: .; v_gene: TRBV13; abundance: .
CDR3nt: TGTGCCAGCAGCGTGGGGACGGGTAACTATGGCTACACCTTC; CDR3aa: CASSVGTGNYGYTF; j_gene: TRBJ1-2; d_gene: .; v_gene: TRBV9; abundance: .
CDR3nt: TGTGCCAGCAGCCTCGTAGTGGGACAGCGCCTTCAGGGTGAAGCTTTCTTT; CDR3aa: CASSLVVGQRLQGEAFF; j_gene: TRBJ1-1; d_gene: TRBD1; v_gene: TRBV7-8; abundance: once
CDR3nt: TGTGCCAGCAGCGTTGGGTCGAACACTGAAGCTTTCTTT; CDR3aa: CASSVGSNTEAFF; j_gene: TRBJ1-1; d_gene: .; v_gene: TRBV9; abundance: .